The 23 T cell receptor beta chains below were found in one sample sequenced in a study of blood T cell repertoires in COVID-19. The assay was immunoSEQ multiplex PCR, and TCRdb's table has in-frame clones only and misses some. This sample yields around 67,000 clones, of which over 70% are seen a single time; less than 6.5% belongs to the top ten. Sequenced sample: peripheral blood. These receptors were collected from a man in his fifties or sixties with active COVID-19.

The V call is TRBV4-1, the J call TRBJ2-7; 11 positions match TRBD1. This CDR3 spans 17 amino acids. Germline CDR1 and CDR2: MGHRA and YSYEKL. With 5 bases clipped from V and 2 bases from J, the junction kept 11 bases outside the gene matches. The CDR3 DNA sequence: TGCGCCAGCAGCTATGCTGCCGGGACAGGGGGTACCTACGAGCAGTACTTC. It is translated as CASSYAAGTGGTYEQYF.

This clone occurred a few times. CDR3 region: CASSEFSDEQYF. In DNA, the CDR3 is TGTGCCAGCAGTGAATTTTCCGACGAGCAGTACTTC. The rearrangement uses TRBV25-1 and TRBJ2-7, with D unresolved. The germline V and J ends were trimmed by 1 base and 5 bases, with 6 bases remaining between them. The CDR3 spans 12 residues. CDR1 and CDR2 from the germline V gene are MGHDK and SYGVNS.

This clone has a single count. The genes are TRBV11-2 and TRBJ2-3; TRBD1 agrees at 7 bases. CDR3 length: 16 amino acids. Germline V CDR1 and CDR2: SGHAT, FQNNGV. V lost 5 bases and J lost 0; bases outside the gene matches: 8. The CDR3 nucleotides read TGTGCCAGCAGCCCGCGACAGGGAACTAGCACAGATACGCAGTATTTT. This gives the protein CASSPRQGTSTDTQYF.

This clone has a handful of counts. V gene TRBV4-3 combines with J gene TRBJ2-5; the D gene is possibly TRBD1 (5 bases). Looked up from germline, CDR1 is LGHNA and CDR2 is YSLEER. The CDR3 loop spans 15 amino acids. Deletions cut 4 bases from V and 7 bases from J, with 19 bases between. Here the CDR3 reads CASSLGATPEGTQYF. As DNA, the CDR3 is TGCGCCAGCAGCCTAGGGGCGACCCCCGAAGGGACCCAGTACTTC.

V is TRBV24-1 and J is TRBJ2-7; the match to TRBD1 covers 10 bases. CDR1 is KGHDR, CDR2 SFDVKD, per germline. Trimming cost V 7 bases and J 1 base; bases outside gene matches: 3. The CDR3 loop spans 14 amino acids. The CDR3 coding sequence is TGTGCCACCAGCGGGACAGGGGTATCCTACGAGCAGTACTTC. Protein product: CATSGTGVSYEQYF.

The gene calls are TRBV2 and TRBJ2-5; D not certain. Germline V CDR1 and CDR2: SNHLY, FYNNEI. There are 12 residues in the CDR3. Trimming pared 11 bases from V and 4 bases from J, leaving 14 bases between. The CDR3, as DNA: TGTGCCGGGTGCCGCCGGAGAGAGACCCAGTACTTC. It codes for CAGCRRRETQYF.

This chain links TRBV19 with TRBJ1-6; 9 bases are shared with TRBD1. Losses at the gene ends were 9 bases for V and 5 bases for J; bases not matched to a gene: 8. The CDR3 extends over 15 amino acids. Germline CDR1 is LNHDA and CDR2 is SQIVND (reference sequence). The CDR3 loop is CASSDRGGNNSPLHF. In nucleotides, the CDR3 is TGTGCCAGCTCGGACAGGGGAGGGAATAATTCACCCCTCCACTTT.

This clone has a handful of counts. V gene TRBV18 combines with J gene TRBJ1-1, with no clear D. Between the trimmed V and J ends, which lost 3 bases and 0 bases, there was a span of 5 bases. Germline CDR1 KGHSH, CDR2 LQKENI. The length of the CDR3 is 13 residues. The CDR3 protein is CASSPQMNTEAFF. The CDR3 DNA sequence: TGTGCCAGCTCACCCCAGATGAACACTGAAGCTTTCTTT.

J is TRBJ2-1 and V is TRBV24-1, with D perhaps matching TRBD1 (5 bases). Trimming removed 4 bases at V and 8 bases at J, with 11 bases between. Germline CDR1 and CDR2: KGHDR and SFDVKD. The CDR3 has 13 amino acids. The CDR3 loop is CATSEPVRDEQFF. The CDR3, as DNA: TGTGCCACCAGTGAACCGGTCAGGGATGAGCAGTTCTTC.

The chain carries TRBV12-3 or TRBV12-4 and TRBJ1-2; a weak D match, TRBD1 (6 bases). V lost 8 bases and J 7 bases, leaving 14 bases between the germline ends. The CDR3 runs 12 residues. The DNA of the CDR3 is TGTGCCAGCCGCAGGGGTGAGGGTGGCTACACCTTC. As protein: CASRRGEGGYTF.

The V call is TRBV6-1, the J call TRBJ1-1; 8 bases match TRBD1. There are 18 residues in the CDR3. Germline assignment: CDR1 MNHNS and CDR2 SASEGT. V gave up 2 bases and J gave up 0 bases; unmatched junction bases: 11. DNA of the CDR3: TGTGCCAGCAGTGAACGGACAGGGCCCACTGTATTGAACACTGAAGCTTTCTTT. It codes for CASSERTGPTVLNTEAFF.

In this sample, this clone turned up once. The CDR3 protein is CASSFKPLHF. DNA for the CDR3: TGTGCCAGCAGTTTTAAACCCCTCCACTTT. The J gene is TRBJ1-6, the V gene TRBV12-3 or TRBV12-4; D is unresolved. Trimming took off 3 bases at V and 12 bases at J, with 3 bases between the two ends. This CDR3 is 10 amino acids long.

V and J are TRBV6-8 and TRBJ1-3, with D unresolved. Germline V gene sequence: CDR1 MNHGY, CDR2 SAAAGT. The CDR3 sequence is 15 residues long. The V and J ends lost 5 bases and 0 bases respectively, with 11 bases between them. The CDR3 sequence is CASSPSYNSGNTIYF. The CDR3 bases are TGTGCCAGCAGTCCCTCGTATAACTCTGGAAACACCATATATTTT.

The CDR3 is CATVSTGYTEAFF. The DNA for the CDR3 is TGTGCCACCGTATCGACAGGGTACACTGAAGCTTTCTTT. The chain has TRBV24-1 and TRBJ1-1; TRBD1 agrees at 7 bases. The germline gives CDR1 KGHDR, CDR2 SFDVKD. The junction had 6 bases not matched to a gene; V was cut back by 9 bases and J by 3 bases. The CDR3 contains 13 residues.

The chain is built from TRBV6-5 and TRBJ2-1, with TRBD2 matching over 9 bases. There are 16 residues in the CDR3. Germline loops: CDR1 MNHEY, CDR2 SVGAGI. J lost 3 bases, V lost 0 bases, and 3 bases had no gene match. The CDR3 DNA reads TGTGCCAGCAGTTACTCAGGGACTAGCATCTACAATGAGCAGTTCTTC. Protein product: CASSYSGTSIYNEQFF.

The V call is TRBV24-1, the J call TRBJ2-5; 8 nucleotides match TRBD2. The CDR3 consists of 14 residues. V lost 5 bases and J lost 2; bases outside the gene matches: 3. Germline CDR1 is KGHDR and CDR2 is SFDVKD. The CDR3 nucleotides read TGTGCCACCAGTGCGTCGGGGGGGCAAGAGACCCAGTACTTC. Protein sequence: CATSASGGQETQYF.

A remark on this clone: Additional DNA sequences in this sample encode the identical CDR3. The gene calls are TRBV7-9 and TRBJ1-2, with 7 bases identical to TRBD1. The CDR3 runs to 13 residues. CDR1 SEHNR and CDR2 FQNEAQ come from the germline V gene (reference sequence). The junction had 0 bases not matched to a gene; V was cut back by 3 bases and J by 2 bases. CDR3 amino acids: CASSLGQNYGYTF. Here the CDR3 DNA reads TGTGCCAGCAGCTTGGGACAGAACTATGGCTACACCTTC. The variable domain in full, completed from reference TRBV7-9 and TRBJ1-2, reads DTGVSQNPRHKITKRGQNVTFRCDPISEHNRLYWYRQTLGQGPEFLTYFQNEAQLEKSRLLSDRFSAERPKGSFSTLEIQRTEQGDSAMYLCASSLGQNYGYTFGSGTRLTVV.

The chain is built from TRBV18 and TRBJ1-1, with D perhaps TRBD1 (5 bases). Deletions cut 2 bases from V and 4 bases from J, with 11 bases between. Germline CDR1 and CDR2: KGHSH and LQKENI. The CDR3 totals 14 residues. This CDR3 is CASSPEAGGTEAFF. CDR3 DNA sequence: TGTGCCAGCTCACCAGAGGCGGGGGGCACTGAAGCTTTCTTT.

The chain couples TRBV6-2 or TRBV6-3 to TRBJ2-1, with TRBD2 identical over 11 bases. This CDR3 is 16 amino acids long. Germline CDR1 is MNHEY and CDR2 is SVGEGT. V gave up 2 bases and J gave up 8 bases; unmatched junction bases: 8. The CDR3 here is CASSYGLSGGVDEQFF. CDR3 coding DNA: TGTGCCAGCAGTTACGGCCTTAGCGGGGGGGTGGATGAGCAGTTCTTC.

The chain employs TRBV9 and TRBJ1-6; the match to TRBD1 covers 8 bases. CDR1 is SGDLS and CDR2 is YYNGEE in the germline V gene. With V trimmed by 4 bases and J by 6 bases, 6 bases remained unmatched. CDR3 length equals 15 residues. CDR3 sequence (DNA): TGTGCCAGCAGCCCCCGACAGGGGAGTAATTCACCCCTCCACTTT. Translation: CASSPRQGSNSPLHF.

The V gene is TRBV5-6, the J gene TRBJ2-7; 8 nucleotides align to TRBD2. The CDR3 contains 16 residues. J was trimmed by 0 bases and V by 5 bases; bases with no gene match: 10. Germline V lookup: CDR1 SGHDT, CDR2 YYEEEE. CDR3 protein: CASRTVPGTSSYEQYF. CDR3 DNA sequence: TGTGCCAGCAGAACCGTCCCCGGGACTAGCTCCTACGAGCAGTACTTC. The variable domain in full, with the rest retrieved from reference TRBV5-6 and TRBJ2-7, is DAGVTQSPTHLIKTRGQQVTLRCSPKSGHDTVSWYQQALGQGPQFIFQYYEEEERQRGNFPDRFSGHQFPNYSSELNVNALLLGDSALYLCASRTVPGTSSYEQYFGPGTRLTVT.

The V gene is TRBV19, the J gene TRBJ1-1; D may be TRBD1 (6 bases). The CDR3 contains 14 residues. V was trimmed by 6 bases and J by 3 bases, leaving 14 bases between them. Germline V CDR1 and CDR2: LNHDA, SQIVND (reference sequence). CDR3 sequence reads: CASRWGRDDTEAFF. The CDR3 region has the DNA TGTGCCAGTAGATGGGGGCGCGATGACACTGAAGCTTTCTTT. Drawing the rest from reference TRBV19 and TRBJ1-1, the complete variable domain is DGGITQSPKYLFRKEGQNVTLSCEQNLNHDAMYWYRQDPGQGLRLIYYSQIVNDFQKGDIAEGYSVSREKKESFPLTVTSAQKNPTAFYLCASRWGRDDTEAFFGQGTRLTVV.

CDR3 DNA: TGTGCCACCAGCAGAGACACAGGAGCCACTGAAGCTTTCTTT. Translating it yields CATSRDTGATEAFF. The V and J genes are TRBV15 and TRBJ1-1, with D possibly being TRBD1 (5 bases). V lost 0 bases and J lost 4, with 9 bases in between. The CDR3 covers 14 residues. Germline-derived CDR1 and CDR2 are LNHNV and YYDKDF (reference sequence).